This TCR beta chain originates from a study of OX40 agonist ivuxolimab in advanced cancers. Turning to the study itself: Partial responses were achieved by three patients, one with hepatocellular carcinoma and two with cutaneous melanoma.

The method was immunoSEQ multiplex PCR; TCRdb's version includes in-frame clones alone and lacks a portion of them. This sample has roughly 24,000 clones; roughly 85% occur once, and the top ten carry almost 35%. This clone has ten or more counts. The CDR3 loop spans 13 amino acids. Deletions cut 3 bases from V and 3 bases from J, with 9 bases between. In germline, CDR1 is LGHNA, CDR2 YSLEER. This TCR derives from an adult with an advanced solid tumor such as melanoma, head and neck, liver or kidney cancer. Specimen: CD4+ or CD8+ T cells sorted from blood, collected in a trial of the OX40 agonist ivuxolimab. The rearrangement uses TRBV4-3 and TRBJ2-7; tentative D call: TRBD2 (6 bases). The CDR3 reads CASSQGLDYEQYF. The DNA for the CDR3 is TGCGCCAGCAGCCAGGGACTCGACTACGAGCAGTACTTC.